Each of the 20 T cell receptor beta chains below was sequenced from the same sample in a study of T cell changes during pregnancy in multiple sclerosis. The data were produced by immunoSEQ multiplex PCR, yet TCRdb's version contains in-frame clones alone and is incomplete. In the table there are tens of thousands of clones, about 90% of which are singletons. The specimen was CD4+ T cells from peripheral blood mononuclear cells, collected in the third trimester of pregnancy. These TCRs come from a female donor with multiple sclerosis, enrolled in a pregnancy study.

This chain joins TRBV11-2 and TRBJ2-1; D perhaps matches TRBD2 (5 bases). This CDR3 spans 16 amino acids. The V gene lost 6 bases and the J gene lost 7 bases, with 22 bases spanning the gap. Per germline, CDR1 SGHAT and CDR2 FQNNGV. DNA for the CDR3: TGTGCCAGCAGTTTGACCGGAGCGGCCCCGGGGAATGAGCAGTTCTTC. It translates to CASSLTGAAPGNEQFF.

The gene calls are TRBV6-5 and TRBJ2-7; D uncertain. Germline V CDR1 and CDR2: MNHEY, SVGAGI. Trimming cost V 6 bases and J 3 bases, with 12 bases left between them. The CDR3 consists of 13 residues. The CDR3 protein is CASSRESYYEQYF. The CDR3 DNA reads TGTGCCAGCAGCCGTGAATCCTACTACGAGCAGTACTTC.

The V gene is TRBV5-4, the J gene TRBJ2-1; 11 bases fit TRBD1. The germline V gene encodes CDR1 SGHNT and CDR2 YYREEE (reference sequence). J gave up 8 bases and V 3 bases, and 10 bases lay outside the gene matches. The CDR3 covers 16 residues. The DNA for the CDR3 is TGTGCCAGCAGCTCCGCCGGGACAGGGGGGATCCATGAGCAGTTCTTC. Amino acids: CASSSAGTGGIHEQFF.

The rearrangement joins TRBV27 to TRBJ2-7; 8 positions agree with TRBD1. This CDR3 has 15 amino acids. CDR1 MNHEY and CDR2 SMNVEV come from the germline V gene (reference sequence). Losses at the gene ends were 5 bases for V and 1 base for J; bases not matched to a gene: 7. CDR3 loop: CASSARTGWSYEQYF. The CDR3 DNA is TGTGCCAGCAGTGCACGGACAGGGTGGTCCTACGAGCAGTACTTC.

This clone occurred a few times. The chain recombines TRBV6-1 with TRBJ1-2; D call uncertain. Germline CDR1 MNHNS, CDR2 SASEGT. The CDR3 length is 10 residues. The ends were cut back, 6 bases at V and 12 bases at J, with 11 bases in the middle. The CDR3 loop is CASSPGIHTF. CDR3 coding DNA: TGTGCCAGCAGCCCGGGGATCCACACCTTC.

This chain joins TRBV5-4 and TRBJ2-7, with a weak D call TRBD1 (5 bases). The CDR3 has 13 amino acids. V lost 1 base, J lost 6 bases, and 11 bases lay in between. Germline V gene sequence: CDR1 SGHNT, CDR2 YYREEE (reference sequence). The CDR3 reads CASSLTGGGEQYF. The CDR3 bases are TGTGCCAGCAGCTTGACAGGCGGCGGCGAGCAGTACTTC.

The chain employs TRBV5-4 and TRBJ1-1, with 8 bases matching TRBD1. Germline values: CDR1 SGHNT, CDR2 YYREEE (reference sequence). The V gene end was trimmed by 1 base and the J gene end by 8 bases; junction bases not matched to a gene: 4. The CDR3 is 13 residues long. CDR3 sequence (DNA): TGTGCCAGCAGCTTGACCACAGGGGGAGAAGCTTTCTTT. This encodes CASSLTTGGEAFF. Combining the CDR3 with reference TRBV5-4 and TRBJ1-1 gives the whole variable domain ETGVTQSPTHLIKTRGQQVTLRCSSQSGHNTVSWYQQALGQGPQFIFQYYREEENGRGNFPPRFSGLQFPNYSSELNVNALELDDSALYLCASSLTTGGEAFFGQGTRLTVV.

The genes are TRBV18 and TRBJ2-2; 7 nucleotides align to TRBD1. The CDR3 has 15 residues. CDR1 and CDR2 from the germline V gene are KGHSH and LQKENI. Unmatched junction bases numbered 5, after V lost 3 bases and J lost 4 bases. CDR3 in amino acids: CASSPPGQSTGELFF. Here the CDR3 DNA reads TGTGCCAGCTCACCCCCGGGACAGAGCACCGGGGAGCTGTTTTTT.

The V call is TRBV28, the J call TRBJ1-2; D is unresolved. The CDR3 loop spans 10 amino acids. Trimming left V 7 bases short and J 8 bases short, with 8 bases between. CDR1 and CDR2 from the germline V gene are MDHEN and SYDVKM. CDR3 nucleotides: TGTGCCAGCAAAGCCTTCGGCTACACCTTC. It specifies CASKAFGYTF.

The chain joins TRBV5-1 to TRBJ2-1; D remains unclear. V lost 1 base and J lost 5, with 7 bases in between. The CDR3 covers 13 residues. Per germline, CDR1 SGHRS and CDR2 YFSETQ. CDR3 in amino acids: CASSLIPDNEQFF. The CDR3 DNA reads as TGCGCCAGCAGCTTGATACCAGACAATGAGCAGTTCTTC.

The chain is built from TRBV11-2 and TRBJ2-1; TRBD1 matches 11 bases. V dropped 5 bases and J dropped 2; count of bases not matched to a gene: 2. The V gene's germline CDR1 is SGHAT and CDR2 FQNNGV. The CDR3 has 15 amino acids. As DNA, the CDR3 is TGTGCCAGCAGCGAGGGACAGGGGGCCTACAATGAGCAGTTCTTC. Encoded protein: CASSEGQGAYNEQFF.

The chain is built from TRBV7-3 and TRBJ2-7; 9 nucleotides match TRBD2. V shed 2 bases, J shed 0 bases, and the junction held 2 bases outside the gene matches. The CDR3 runs to 15 residues. The V gene's germline CDR1 is SGHTA and CDR2 FQGTGA. CDR3 amino acids: CASSLAGGISYEQYF. The CDR3, as DNA: TGTGCCAGCAGCTTAGCGGGAGGGATCTCCTACGAGCAGTACTTC.

This chain joins TRBV28 and TRBJ1-3; 7 bases fit TRBD1. The CDR3 totals 17 residues. V trimming: 3 bases; J trimming: 0 bases; junction bases outside the gene matches: 8. Germline V gene lookup returns CDR1 MDHEN and CDR2 SYDVKM. The CDR3 DNA follows: TGTGCCAGCAGTTTTAGGTCAGGGGGATACTCTGGAAACACCATATATTTT. It codes for CASSFRSGGYSGNTIYF.

V and J are TRBV19 and TRBJ1-5, with 8 bases lining up with TRBD1. V shed 8 bases, J shed 4 bases, and the junction held 10 bases outside the gene matches. The CDR3 is 15 residues long. Per germline, CDR1 LNHDA and CDR2 SQIVND (reference sequence). The CDR3 spells CASVAGQAVNQPQHF. CDR3 DNA sequence: TGTGCCAGTGTGGCGGGACAGGCGGTAAATCAGCCCCAGCATTTT.

This sequence joins TRBV18 and TRBJ2-2; 7 nucleotides line up with TRBD1. V lost 4 bases, J lost 5 bases, and 10 bases stayed unmatched. Germline V gene data show CDR1 as KGHSH and CDR2 as LQKENI. This CDR3 comprises 16 residues. The CDR3 loop reads CASSLEDRPKTGELFF. CDR3 nucleotide sequence: TGTGCCAGCTCACTGGAGGACAGGCCTAAAACCGGGGAGCTGTTTTTT. The full variable domain, completed using reference TRBV18 and TRBJ2-2, is NAGVMQNPRHLVRRRGQEARLRCSPMKGHSHVYWYRQLPEEGLKFMVYLQKENIIDESGMPKERFSAEFPKEGPSILRIQQVVRGDSAAYFCASSLEDRPKTGELFFGEGSRLTVL.

The rearrangement links TRBV14 to TRBJ1-2; possibly TRBD1 for D (6 bases). V lost 1 base to trimming and J lost 8 bases, with 11 bases between them. From germline, CDR1 is SGHDN and CDR2 FVKESK. CDR3 length: 13 residues. CDR3 sequence (DNA): TGTGCCAGCAGCCAAGCACAGGGCGGAGGCTACACCTTC. Its translation: CASSQAQGGGYTF.

V usage is TRBV9 and J usage is TRBJ1-2, with 8 nucleotides matching TRBD1. This CDR3 has 14 residues. Germline CDR1 SGDLS, CDR2 YYNGEE. Germline trimming cut 3 bases from V and 4 bases from J; bases unmatched to any gene: 5. CDR3 coding DNA: TGTGCCAGCAGCGCGGCAGGGGGCAGCTATGGCTACACCTTC. Its protein is CASSAAGGSYGYTF.

The J gene is TRBJ1-1, the V gene TRBV6-5; D call uncertain. Trimming shortened V by 2 bases and J by 3 bases, and 7 bases separated the two germline ends. The CDR3 totals 13 residues. From germline, CDR1 is MNHEY and CDR2 SVGAGI. The CDR3 sequence is CASSYLRDTEAFF. Written as DNA, the CDR3 is TGTGCCAGCAGTTACCTCCGGGACACTGAAGCTTTCTTT.

The genes are TRBV5-1 and TRBJ2-2; possible D gene TRBD2, 6 bases. The CDR3 is 15 residues long. In germline, CDR1 is SGHRS, CDR2 YFSETQ. The germline V and J ends were trimmed by 1 base and 5 bases, with 12 bases remaining between them. This CDR3 is CASSLSGAGTGELFF. DNA of the CDR3: TGCGCCAGCAGCTTGTCGGGAGCTGGGACCGGGGAGCTGTTTTTT.

This clone is a singleton in its sample. The chain recombines TRBV7-2 with TRBJ2-3; D perhaps matches TRBD1 (5 bases). Trimming stripped 7 bases from V and 5 bases from J, with 13 bases between. CDR1 and CDR2 from the germline V gene are SGHTA and FQGNSA. The CDR3 totals 13 residues. CDR3 in DNA: TGTGCCAGCACCCCCGACAGACGAGATACGCAGTATTTT. Its translation: CASTPDRRDTQYF.